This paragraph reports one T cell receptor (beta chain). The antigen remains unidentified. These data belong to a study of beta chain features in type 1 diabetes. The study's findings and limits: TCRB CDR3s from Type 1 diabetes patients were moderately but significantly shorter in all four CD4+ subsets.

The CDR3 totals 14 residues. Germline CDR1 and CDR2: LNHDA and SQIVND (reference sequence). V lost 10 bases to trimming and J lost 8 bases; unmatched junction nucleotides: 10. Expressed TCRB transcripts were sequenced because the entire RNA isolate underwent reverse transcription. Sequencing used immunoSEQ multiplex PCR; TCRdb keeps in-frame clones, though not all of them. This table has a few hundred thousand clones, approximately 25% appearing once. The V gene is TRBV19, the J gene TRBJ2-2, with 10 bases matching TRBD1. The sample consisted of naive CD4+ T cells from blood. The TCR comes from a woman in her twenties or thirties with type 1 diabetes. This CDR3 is CATKGQGFAGELFF. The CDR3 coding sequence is TGTGCCACCAAGGGACAGGGGTTCGCGGGGGAGCTGTTTTTT.